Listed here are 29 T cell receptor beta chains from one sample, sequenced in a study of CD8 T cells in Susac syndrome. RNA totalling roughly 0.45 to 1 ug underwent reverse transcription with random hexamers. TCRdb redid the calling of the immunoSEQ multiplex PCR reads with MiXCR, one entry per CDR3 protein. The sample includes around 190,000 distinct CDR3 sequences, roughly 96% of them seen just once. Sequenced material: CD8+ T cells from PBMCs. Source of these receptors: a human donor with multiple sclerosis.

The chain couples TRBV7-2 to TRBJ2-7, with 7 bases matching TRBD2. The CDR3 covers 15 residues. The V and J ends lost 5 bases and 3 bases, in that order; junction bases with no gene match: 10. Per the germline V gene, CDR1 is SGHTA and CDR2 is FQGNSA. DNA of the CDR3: TGTGCCAGCAGCCTGGGGAGGGTCTGGGACTACGAGCAGTACTTC. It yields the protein CASSLGRVWDYEQYF.

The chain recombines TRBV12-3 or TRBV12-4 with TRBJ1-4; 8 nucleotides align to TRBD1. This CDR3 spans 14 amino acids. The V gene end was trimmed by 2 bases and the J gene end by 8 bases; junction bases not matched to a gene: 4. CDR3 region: CASSLRTGREKLFF. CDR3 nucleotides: TGTGCCAGCAGTTTAAGGACAGGGAGGGAAAAACTGTTTTTT.

CDR3 DNA: TGCAGTGCTAACCCCCCCCGGACTAGTGGGAGCAATCAGCCCCAGCATTTT. It yields the protein CSANPPRTSGSNQPQHF. The rearrangement links TRBV20-1 to TRBJ1-5, with no clear D. V lost 4 bases and J lost 1, with 20 bases in between. Germline lookup yields CDR1 DFQATT and CDR2 SNEGSKA (reference sequence). The CDR3 length is 17 residues.

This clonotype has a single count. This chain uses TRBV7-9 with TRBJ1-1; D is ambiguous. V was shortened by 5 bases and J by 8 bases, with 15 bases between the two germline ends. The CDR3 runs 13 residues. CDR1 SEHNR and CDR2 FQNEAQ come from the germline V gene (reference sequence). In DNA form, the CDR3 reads TGTGCCAGCAGCCCGATCCCTTGGGAGGAAGCTTTCTTT. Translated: CASSPIPWEEAFF.

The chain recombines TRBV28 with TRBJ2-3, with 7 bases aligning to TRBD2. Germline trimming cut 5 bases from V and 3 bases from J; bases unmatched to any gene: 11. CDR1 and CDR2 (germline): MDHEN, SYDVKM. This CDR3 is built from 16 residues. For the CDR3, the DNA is TGTGCCAGCAGTCCGCTCTGGGAGCGGGGTACAGATACGCAGTATTTT. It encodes CASSPLWERGTDTQYF.

The CDR3 nucleotides are TGTGCCAGTAGTGTCGACAGGGCGGGCGGGGAGCTGTTTTTT. Translated: CASSVDRAGGELFF. The V and J genes are TRBV19 and TRBJ2-2; 7 bases match TRBD1. Germline V lookup: CDR1 LNHDA, CDR2 SQIVND (reference sequence). The CDR3 loop spans 14 amino acids. V lost 5 bases, J lost 7 bases, and 7 bases stayed unmatched. The variable domain in full, with the rest retrieved from reference TRBV19 and TRBJ2-2, is DGGITQSPKYLFRKEGQNVTLSCEQNLNHDAMYWYRQDPGQGLRLIYYSQIVNDFQKGDIAEGYSVSREKKESFPLTVTSAQKNPTAFYLCASSVDRAGGELFFGEGSRLTVL.

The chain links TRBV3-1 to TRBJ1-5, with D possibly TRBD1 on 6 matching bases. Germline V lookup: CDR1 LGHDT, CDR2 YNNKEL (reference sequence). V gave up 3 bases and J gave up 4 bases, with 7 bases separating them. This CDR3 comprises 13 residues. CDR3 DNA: TGTGCCAGCAGCCAGGGGGCAAATCAGCCCCAGCATTTT. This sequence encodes CASSQGANQPQHF.

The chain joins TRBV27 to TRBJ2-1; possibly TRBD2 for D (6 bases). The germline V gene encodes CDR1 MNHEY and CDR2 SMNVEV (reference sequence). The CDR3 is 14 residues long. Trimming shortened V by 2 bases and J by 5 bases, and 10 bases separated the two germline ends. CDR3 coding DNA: TGTGCCAGCAGTTTACAGACTAGGAACAATGAGCAGTTCTTC. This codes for CASSLQTRNNEQFF.

Here the CDR3 DNA reads TGTGCCAGCAGTTTCGTAGCGGGAGGCGGTAGGGGCACAGATACGCAGTATTTT. Amino acids: CASSFVAGGGRGTDTQYF. The chain couples TRBV28 to TRBJ2-3, with 10 positions matching TRBD2. Germline V lookup: CDR1 MDHEN, CDR2 SYDVKM. This CDR3 comprises 18 residues. V lost 3 bases and J lost 1; bases outside the gene matches: 10.

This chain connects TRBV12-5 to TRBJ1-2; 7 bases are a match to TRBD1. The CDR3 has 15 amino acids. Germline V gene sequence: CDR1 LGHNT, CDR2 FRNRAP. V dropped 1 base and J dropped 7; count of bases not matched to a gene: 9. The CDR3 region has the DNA TGTGCTAGTGGTTTGGCCCATGACAGGGCTGGTGGCTACACCTTC. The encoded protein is CASGLAHDRAGGYTF.

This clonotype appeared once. The CDR3 DNA is TGTGCCATCAGAGCATTGAACACTGAAGCTTTCTTT. It codes for CAIRALNTEAFF. The V gene is TRBV10-3, the J gene TRBJ1-1; D remains unclear. Germline CDR1 reads ENHRY; CDR2 reads SYGVKD. Trimming shortened V by 6 bases and J by 0 bases, and 5 bases separated the two germline ends. This CDR3 spans 12 amino acids.

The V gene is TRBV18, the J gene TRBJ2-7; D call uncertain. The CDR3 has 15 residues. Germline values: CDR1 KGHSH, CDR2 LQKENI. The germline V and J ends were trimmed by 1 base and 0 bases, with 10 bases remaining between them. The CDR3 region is CASSPREGNSYEQYF. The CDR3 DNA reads TGTGCCAGCTCACCACGCGAAGGTAACTCCTACGAGCAGTACTTC.

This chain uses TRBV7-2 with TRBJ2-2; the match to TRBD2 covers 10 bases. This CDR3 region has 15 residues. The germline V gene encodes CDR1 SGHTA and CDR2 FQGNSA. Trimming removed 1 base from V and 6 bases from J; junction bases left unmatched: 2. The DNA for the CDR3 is TGTGCCAGCAGCTTAGGGACTAGCGGAGCCGGGGAGCTGTTTTTT. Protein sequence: CASSLGTSGAGELFF.

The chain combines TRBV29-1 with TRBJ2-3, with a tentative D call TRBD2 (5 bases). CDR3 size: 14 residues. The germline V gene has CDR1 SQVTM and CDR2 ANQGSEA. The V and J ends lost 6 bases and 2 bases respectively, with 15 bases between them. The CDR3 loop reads CSVTGLVNTDTQYF. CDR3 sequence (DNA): TGCAGCGTGACCGGACTCGTAAACACAGATACGCAGTATTTT.

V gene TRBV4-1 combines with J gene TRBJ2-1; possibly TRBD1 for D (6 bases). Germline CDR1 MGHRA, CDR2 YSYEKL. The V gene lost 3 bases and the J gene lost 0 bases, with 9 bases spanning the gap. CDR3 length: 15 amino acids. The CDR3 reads CASSHQGSSYNEQFF. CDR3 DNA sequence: TGCGCCAGCAGCCATCAGGGGAGCTCCTACAATGAGCAGTTCTTC.

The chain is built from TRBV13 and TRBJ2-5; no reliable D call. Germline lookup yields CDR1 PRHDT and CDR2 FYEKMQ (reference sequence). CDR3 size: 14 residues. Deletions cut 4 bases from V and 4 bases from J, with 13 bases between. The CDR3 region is CASSYGSSPETQYF. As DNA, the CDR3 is TGTGCCAGCAGCTATGGATCTTCCCCAGAGACCCAGTACTTC.

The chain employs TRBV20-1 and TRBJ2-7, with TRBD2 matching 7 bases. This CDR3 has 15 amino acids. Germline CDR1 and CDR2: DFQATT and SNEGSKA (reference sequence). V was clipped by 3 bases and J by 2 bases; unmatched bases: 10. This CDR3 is CSASSSGENTYEQYF. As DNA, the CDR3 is TGCAGTGCTAGTTCGAGCGGGGAAAATACCTACGAGCAGTACTTC.

CDR3 nucleotides: TGTGCGCTACCGGGACAGGGGGCTCGGAGCAATCAGCCCCAGCATTTT. This translates into CALPGQGARSNQPQHF. The chain joins TRBV30 to TRBJ1-5, with 12 nucleotides matching TRBD1. From germline, CDR1 is GTSNPN and CDR2 SVGIG (reference sequence). This CDR3 spans 16 amino acids. Drawing the rest from reference TRBV30 and TRBJ1-5, the complete variable domain is SQTIHQWPATLVQPVGSPLSLECTVEGTSNPNLYWYRQAAGRGLQLLFYSVGIGQISSEVPQNLSASRPQDRQFILSSKKLLLSDSGFYLCALPGQGARSNQPQHFGDGTRLSIL.

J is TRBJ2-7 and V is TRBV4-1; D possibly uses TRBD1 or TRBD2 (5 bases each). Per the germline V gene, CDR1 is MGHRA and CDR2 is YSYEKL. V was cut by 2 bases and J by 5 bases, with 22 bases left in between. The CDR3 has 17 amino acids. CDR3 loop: CASSQRLLGEMDDEQYF. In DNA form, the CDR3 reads TGCGCCAGCAGCCAACGGCTTTTGGGGGAAATGGACGACGAGCAGTACTTC.

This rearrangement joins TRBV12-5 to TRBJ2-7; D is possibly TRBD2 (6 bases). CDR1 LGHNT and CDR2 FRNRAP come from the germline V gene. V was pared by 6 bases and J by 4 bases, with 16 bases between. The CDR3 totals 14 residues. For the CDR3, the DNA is TGTGCTAGTGGCTCTCCGGGACTCACGTACGAGCAGTACTTC. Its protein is CASGSPGLTYEQYF.

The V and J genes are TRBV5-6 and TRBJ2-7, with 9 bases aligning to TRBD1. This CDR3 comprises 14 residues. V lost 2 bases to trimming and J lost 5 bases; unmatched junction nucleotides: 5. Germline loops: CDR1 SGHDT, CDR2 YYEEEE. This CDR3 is CASSLGTGWHEQYF. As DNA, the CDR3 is TGTGCCAGCAGCTTAGGGACAGGGTGGCACGAGCAGTACTTC.

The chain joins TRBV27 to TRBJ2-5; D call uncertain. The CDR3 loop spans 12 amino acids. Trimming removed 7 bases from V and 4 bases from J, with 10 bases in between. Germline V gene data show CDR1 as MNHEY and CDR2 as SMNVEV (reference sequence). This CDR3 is CASTLPPETQYF. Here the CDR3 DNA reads TGTGCCAGCACTCTACCTCCAGAGACCCAGTACTTC.

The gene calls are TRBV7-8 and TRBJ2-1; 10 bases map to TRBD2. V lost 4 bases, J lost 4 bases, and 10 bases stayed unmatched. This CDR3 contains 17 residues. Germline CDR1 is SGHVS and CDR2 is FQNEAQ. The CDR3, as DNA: TGTGCCAGCAGCTCTACTATAGCGGGAGGTTCTTACAATGAGCAGTTCTTC. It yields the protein CASSSTIAGGSYNEQFF.

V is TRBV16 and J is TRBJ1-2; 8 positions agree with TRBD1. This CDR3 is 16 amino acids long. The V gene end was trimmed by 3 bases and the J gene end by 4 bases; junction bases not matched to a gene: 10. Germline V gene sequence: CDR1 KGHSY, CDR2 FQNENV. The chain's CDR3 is CASSHPTPDRAYGYTF. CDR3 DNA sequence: TGTGCCAGCAGCCACCCGACACCGGACAGGGCCTATGGCTACACCTTC. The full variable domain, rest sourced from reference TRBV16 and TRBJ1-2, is GEEVAQTPKHLVRGEGQKAKLYCAPIKGHSYVFWYQQVLKNEFKFLISFQNENVFDETGMPKERFSAKCLPNSPCSLEIQATKLEDSAVYFCASSHPTPDRAYGYTFGSGTRLTVV.

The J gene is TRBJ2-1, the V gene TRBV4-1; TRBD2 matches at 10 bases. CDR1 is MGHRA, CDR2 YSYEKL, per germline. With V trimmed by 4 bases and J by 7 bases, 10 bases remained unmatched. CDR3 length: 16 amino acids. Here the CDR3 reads CASSLLAGGPENEQFF. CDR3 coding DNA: TGCGCCAGCAGCCTTTTAGCGGGGGGCCCAGAAAATGAGCAGTTCTTC.

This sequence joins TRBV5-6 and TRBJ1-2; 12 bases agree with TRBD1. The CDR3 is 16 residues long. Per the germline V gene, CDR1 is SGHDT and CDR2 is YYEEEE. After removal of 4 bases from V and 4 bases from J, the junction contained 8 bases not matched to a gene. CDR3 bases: TGTGCCAGCAGCGCTTCAGGGACAGGGGGCCTCTATGGCTACACCTTC. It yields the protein CASSASGTGGLYGYTF.

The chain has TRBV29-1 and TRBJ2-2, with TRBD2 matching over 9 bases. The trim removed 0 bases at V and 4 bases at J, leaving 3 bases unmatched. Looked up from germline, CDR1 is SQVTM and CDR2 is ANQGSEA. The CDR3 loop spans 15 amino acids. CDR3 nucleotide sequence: TGCAGCGTTGAAGACGGTAGCGGGAGCACCGGGGAGCTGTTTTTT. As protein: CSVEDGSGSTGELFF.

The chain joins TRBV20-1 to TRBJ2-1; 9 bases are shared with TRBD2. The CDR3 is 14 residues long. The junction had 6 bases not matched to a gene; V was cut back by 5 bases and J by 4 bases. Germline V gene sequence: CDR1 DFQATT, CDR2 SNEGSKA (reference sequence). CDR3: CSARTSEGYNEQFF. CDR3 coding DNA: TGCAGTGCTCGGACTAGCGAGGGGTACAATGAGCAGTTCTTC.

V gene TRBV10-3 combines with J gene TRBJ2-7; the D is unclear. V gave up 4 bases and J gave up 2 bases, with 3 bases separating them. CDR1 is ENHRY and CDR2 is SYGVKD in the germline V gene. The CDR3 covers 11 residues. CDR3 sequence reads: CAISGPYEQYF. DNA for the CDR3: TGTGCCATCAGTGGTCCCTACGAGCAGTACTTC.